The 32 T cell receptor beta chains given below trace back to one sample, sequenced in a study of identical twins. One entry per CDR3 protein, called by TCRdb with MiXCR from the 5' RACE reads. Of 1.5 million to 2 million distinct CDR3 sequences in the sample, 32% are singletons; the top ten hold about 0.3%. Material: cord blood. Every receptor here comes from a newborn girl in good health.

This chain joins TRBV27 and TRBJ2-1, with D perhaps matching TRBD2 (6 bases). The CDR3 totals 12 residues. CDR1 MNHEY and CDR2 SMNVEV come from the germline V gene (reference sequence). Trimming took off 5 bases at V and 14 bases at J, with 16 bases between the two ends. CDR3 coding DNA: TGTGCCAGCAGTACTCTAGGTGGCGGGGAGTTCTTC. Its protein is CASSTLGGGEFF.

This clonotype was seen a handful of times. The J gene is TRBJ1-1, the V gene TRBV6-6; D is possibly TRBD1 (5 bases). Germline V gives CDR1 MNHNY, CDR2 SVGAGI (reference sequence). This CDR3 comprises 15 residues. Trimming stripped 2 bases from V and 0 bases from J, with 10 bases between. CDR3 region: CASSYPGTVNTEAFF. The CDR3 nucleotides read TGTGCCAGCAGTTACCCCGGGACGGTGAACACTGAAGCTTTCTTT.

This rearrangement joins TRBV2 to TRBJ2-5; D might be TRBD2 (5 bases). This CDR3 comprises 15 residues. V was clipped by 10 bases and J by 4 bases, with 22 bases between them. The germline CDR1 and CDR2 sequences are SNHLY and FYNNEI. In DNA form, the CDR3 reads TGTGCCATCGGTGAATTAGGACTTTCGGGAGAGACCCAGTACTTC. Protein product: CAIGELGLSGETQYF.

About this clonotype: With a much larger clone just one base away, this may be a read error. This sequence joins TRBV29-1 and TRBJ2-1; the match to TRBD2 covers 11 bases. This CDR3 contains 14 residues. V lost 4 bases and J lost 9; bases outside the gene matches: 8. The germline V gene encodes CDR1 SQVTM and CDR2 ANQGSEA. CDR3 sequence reads: CSVGSIAGGGEQFF. The CDR3 coding sequence is TGCAGCGTTGGGTCAATAGCGGGAGGGGGTGAGCAGTTCTTC.

The rearrangement uses TRBV10-2 and TRBJ2-4; no reliable D call. V gave up 4 bases and J gave up 7 bases, with 14 bases separating them. CDR3 length equals 14 residues. Looked up from germline, CDR1 is WSHSY and CDR2 is SAAADI. The CDR3 sequence: CASSGGGLSNIQYF. As DNA, the CDR3 is TGCGCCAGCAGTGGTGGTGGTCTCTCCAACATTCAGTACTTC.

The J gene is TRBJ2-5, the V gene TRBV6-5; no firm D call. The J call may be mistaken, given a closer DNA end match to TRBJ2-7. The CDR3 consists of 11 residues. From germline, CDR1 is MNHEY and CDR2 SVGAGI. The CDR3 DNA reads as TGTGCCAGCTCATCCCCTGTCGAGCAGTACTTC. It encodes CASSSPVEQYF.

With respect to this clonotype: A much bigger clone sits one base away, suggesting this may be a read error. The V call is TRBV20-1, the J call TRBJ2-3; the match to TRBD2 covers 10 bases. J gave up 2 bases and V 3 bases, and 5 bases lay outside the gene matches. CDR3 length: 15 residues. Germline assignment: CDR1 DFQATT and CDR2 SNEGSKA (reference sequence). The chain's CDR3 is CSASWTSGATDTQYF. As DNA, the CDR3 is TGCAGTGCTAGTTGGACTAGCGGCGCCACAGATACGCAGTATTTT.

As regards this clonotype: This could be a read error, since a much larger clone is one nucleotide away. This rearrangement joins TRBV4-2 to TRBJ1-2; D is uncertain. The germline CDR1 and CDR2 sequences are LGHNA and YNFKEQ. The CDR3 sequence is 17 residues long. The CDR3 nucleotides are TGTGCCAGCAACCAAGATACGTCACAGCCTACTAACTATGGCTACACCTTC. Protein sequence: CASNQDTSQPTNYGYTF.

This clonotype was seen once. This chain connects TRBV3-1 to TRBJ2-5; TRBD2 agrees at 8 bases. The J segment lost 13 bases and the V segment lost 4 bases, leaving 14 bases of the junction unmatched. The CDR3 contains 14 residues. From germline, CDR1 is LGHDT and CDR2 YNNKEL (reference sequence). This CDR3 is CASSLRLARLGRYF. The CDR3 coding sequence is TGTGCCAGCAGCCTGAGACTAGCGAGACTCGGGCGGTACTTC.

This clonotype came up a few times. The gene calls are TRBV12-3 or TRBV12-4 and TRBJ1-1; D is possibly TRBD1 (6 bases). V was cut by 2 bases and J by 0 bases, with 16 bases left in between. CDR3 length: 17 residues. Written as DNA, the CDR3 is TGTGCCAGCAGTTTAAGCCAGGGGCTCCGGATGAACACTGAAGCTTTCTTT. Translating it yields CASSLSQGLRMNTEAFF.

This clonotype came up many times. The rearrangement links TRBV20-1 to TRBJ2-5; D ambiguous. V was trimmed by 2 bases and J by 5 bases, leaving 3 bases between them. The CDR3 runs 10 residues. Germline V gene data show CDR1 as DFQATT and CDR2 as SNEGSKA (reference sequence). This chain's CDR3 is CSARWETQYF. DNA for the CDR3: TGCAGTGCTAGATGGGAGACCCAGTACTTC.

This chain links TRBV20-1 with TRBJ2-1; 7 positions agree with TRBD2. Per the germline V gene, CDR1 is DFQATT and CDR2 is SNEGSKA (reference sequence). The J segment lost 4 bases and the V segment lost 0 bases, leaving 9 bases of the junction unmatched. This CDR3 contains 16 residues. DNA for the CDR3: TGCAGTGCTAGAGATAGGGGAAGCGGGAATTACAATGAGCAGTTCTTC. Its protein is CSARDRGSGNYNEQFF.

V and J are TRBV7-2 and TRBJ1-2; D not resolved. V lost 1 base to trimming and J lost 4 bases, with 13 bases between them. The CDR3 totals 15 residues. Per the germline V gene, CDR1 is SGHTA and CDR2 is FQGNSA. Here the CDR3 reads CASSLGVGEGYGYTF. In DNA form, the CDR3 reads TGTGCCAGCAGCTTAGGAGTGGGAGAGGGCTATGGCTACACCTTC.

This clonotype has a handful of counts. This sequence joins TRBV20-1 and TRBJ2-5, with TRBD1 matching over 8 bases. Losses at the gene ends were 5 bases for V and 0 bases for J; bases not matched to a gene: 2. CDR1 is DFQATT, CDR2 SNEGSKA, per germline (reference sequence). The CDR3 has 13 residues. CDR3 sequence (DNA): TGCAGTGCTCAGGACAGGGACCAAGAGACCCAGTACTTC. Translation gives CSAQDRDQETQYF.

This clonotype was seen only a few times. The chain is built from TRBV6-1 and TRBJ2-3; 7 nucleotides line up with TRBD2. The germline V gene encodes CDR1 MNHNS and CDR2 SASEGT. Unmatched junction bases numbered 6, after V lost 0 bases and J lost 3 bases. This CDR3 is 16 amino acids long. In nucleotides, the CDR3 is TGTGCCAGCAGTGAAGCGTGGGGGGGATTGACAGATACGCAGTATTTT. It codes for CASSEAWGGLTDTQYF.

The chain is built from TRBV5-1 and TRBJ1-1; D might be TRBD1 (6 bases). The CDR3 is 14 amino acids. The V end was cut by 3 bases, the J end by 4 bases, with 13 bases between. Germline V lookup: CDR1 SGHRS, CDR2 YFSETQ. CDR3 loop: CASSSNPQGTEAFF. The CDR3 nucleotides are TGCGCCAGCAGCTCTAACCCACAGGGCACTGAAGCTTTCTTT.

This clonotype showed up just a few times. The chain recombines TRBV20-1 with TRBJ1-2, with a tentative D call TRBD1 (5 bases). This CDR3 is 13 amino acids long. Germline V gene data show CDR1 as DFQATT and CDR2 as SNEGSKA (reference sequence). V shed 0 bases and J shed 8 bases, with 13 bases lying between them. This CDR3 is CSAREGGARGYTF. In nucleotides, the CDR3 is TGCAGTGCTAGAGAAGGAGGGGCACGAGGCTACACCTTC.

The chain combines TRBV20-1 with TRBJ1-2, with 7 nucleotides matching TRBD1. Losses at the gene ends were 3 bases for V and 8 bases for J; bases not matched to a gene: 12. The CDR3 runs to 14 residues. The germline CDR1 and CDR2 sequences are DFQATT and SNEGSKA (reference sequence). The CDR3 is CSASGTEWVGGYTF. Here the CDR3 DNA reads TGCAGTGCTAGTGGGACAGAGTGGGTCGGCGGCTACACCTTC.

The chain carries TRBV11-2 and TRBJ2-1, with 7 nucleotides matching TRBD2. CDR3 size: 19 residues. Germline assignment: CDR1 SGHAT and CDR2 FQNNGV. The V gene end was trimmed by 0 bases and the J gene end by 5 bases; junction bases not matched to a gene: 16. The CDR3 spells CASSLEGTGGSGVHNEQFF. The CDR3, as DNA: TGTGCCAGCAGCTTAGAGGGGACTGGCGGGAGTGGGGTACACAATGAGCAGTTCTTC.

This clonotype has just a few counts. This sequence joins TRBV11-2 and TRBJ2-3, with D uncertain. The V and J ends lost 0 bases and 0 bases respectively, with 16 bases between them. The CDR3 contains 18 residues. Germline V gene data show CDR1 as SGHAT and CDR2 as FQNNGV. Here the CDR3 reads CASSLEEWGTRSTDTQYF. The CDR3 nucleotides read TGTGCCAGCAGCTTAGAAGAGTGGGGTACGCGGAGCACAGATACGCAGTATTTT.

CDR3 bases: TGTGCCAGCAGCCAAGATTCAGGGGCCACTGAAGCTTTCTTT. The encoded protein is CASSQDSGATEAFF. The genes are TRBV4-2 and TRBJ1-1; possible D gene TRBD1, 6 bases. Germline CDR1 LGHNA, CDR2 YNFKEQ. There are 14 residues in the CDR3. V was pared by 0 bases and J by 4 bases, with 9 bases between.

Concerning this clonotype itself: The DNA is omitted, as the CDR3 cannot be located on it reliably, and the CDR3 follows TCRdb's listing. The chain uses TRBV29-1 and TRBJ2-3; the table's D call, TRBD1, has no DNA check behind it. Germline CDR1 reads SQVTM; CDR2 reads ANQGSEA. The CDR3 adds up to 11 amino acids, both ends counted. The CDR3: CSVGEGTKPYF.

This clonotype was seen only a few times. The chain uses TRBV4-1 and TRBJ1-4; D unresolved. This CDR3 spans 17 amino acids. Germline CDR1 is MGHRA and CDR2 is YSYEKL. V dropped 5 bases and J dropped 1 base, with 17 bases sitting between them. The CDR3 here is CASSSQAPLLTNEKLFF. CDR3 nucleotide sequence: TGCGCCAGCAGCAGCCAAGCCCCCTTACTAACTAATGAAAAACTGTTTTTT.

The chain employs TRBV20-1 and TRBJ2-7; TRBD1 might be the D (5 bases). CDR3 length: 14 amino acids. Looked up from germline, CDR1 is DFQATT and CDR2 is SNEGSKA (reference sequence). V lost 5 bases and J lost 2, with 16 bases in between. The CDR3 coding sequence is TGCAGTGCTCCCTCAGGGCCGAAGACCTACGAGCAGTACTTC. Translation: CSAPSGPKTYEQYF.

The rearrangement uses TRBV21-1 and TRBJ2-5; the table's D call, TRBD2, has no DNA check behind it. TRBV21-1 constitutes a pseudogene. This CDR3 is 15 amino acids long. DNA for the CDR3: TGTGCCAGCAGCAAAGCCGCGGGAGTCCACAATGAGCAGTACTTC. It is translated as CASSKAAGVHNEQYF.

This clonotype came up a few times. The chain carries TRBV29-1 and TRBJ1-1, with 7 positions matching TRBD1. The CDR3 runs to 12 residues. Trimming at V came to 7 bases and at J to 4 bases, leaving 6 bases not matched to a gene. CDR1 and CDR2 from the germline V gene are SQVTM and ANQGSEA. CDR3 sequence (DNA): TGCAGCGGCAGACAGGGCCTCACTGAAGCTTTCTTT. This codes for CSGRQGLTEAFF.

There are a few counts of this clonotype. This chain joins TRBV20-1 and TRBJ2-5; D is perhaps TRBD1 or TRBD2 (6 bases each). Trimming removed 5 bases from V and 11 bases from J, with 18 bases in between. The CDR3 spans 12 residues. The germline V gene encodes CDR1 DFQATT and CDR2 SNEGSKA (reference sequence). CDR3 loop: CSAPRGTFGQYF. The CDR3 nucleotides are TGCAGTGCTCCCCGCGGGACATTCGGGCAGTACTTC.

In this sample, this clonotype turned up a few times. J is TRBJ2-3 and V is TRBV28; D possibly corresponds to TRBD1 (5 bases). Looked up from germline, CDR1 is MDHEN and CDR2 is SYDVKM. V was trimmed by 7 bases and J by 8 bases, leaving 19 bases between them. The CDR3 is 14 residues long. CDR3 sequence reads: CASTEVREGGTQYF. The CDR3 coding sequence is TGTGCCAGCACCGAAGTCAGGGAAGGTGGTACGCAGTATTTT.

The table lists this clonotype with a count of one. A read error may be the cause here, since a much bigger clone is one base away. The V and J genes are TRBV28 and TRBJ2-4, with 11 bases lining up with TRBD1. The DNA end is more similar to TRBJ2-7, so the J call may be wrong. CDR3 length: 15 amino acids. The germline V gene has CDR1 MDHEN and CDR2 SYDVKM. The CDR3 region has the DNA TGTGCCAGCAGTTTCCGGGACAGGGGGTTCTACGAGCAGTACTTC. It codes for CASSFRDRGFYEQYF.

At least ten counts were recorded for this clonotype. For the CDR3, the DNA is TGTGCCAGCAGTTTGCCCCCGGGACCCCCTTCCTCCTACGAGCAGTACTTC. This translates into CASSLPPGPPSSYEQYF. The chain combines TRBV28 with TRBJ2-7, with D possibly being TRBD1 or TRBD2 (5 bases each). This CDR3 spans 17 amino acids. Germline values: CDR1 MDHEN, CDR2 SYDVKM. Trimming removed 3 bases from V and 0 bases from J, with 18 bases in between.

The J gene is TRBJ1-1, the V gene TRBV7-9; TRBD1 might be the D (6 bases). Germline loops: CDR1 SEHNR, CDR2 FQNEAQ (reference sequence). V was cut by 5 bases and J by 4 bases, with 11 bases left in between. The CDR3 runs to 13 residues. CDR3 in amino acids: CASSNRVGTEAFF. CDR3 bases: TGTGCCAGCAGCAACAGGGTTGGCACTGAAGCTTTCTTT. Complete variable domain (other parts from reference TRBV7-9 and TRBJ1-1): DTGVSQNPRHKITKRGQNVTFRCDPISEHNRLYWYRQTLGQGPEFLTYFQNEAQLEKSRLLSDRFSAERPKGSFSTLEIQRTEQGDSAMYLCASSNRVGTEAFFGQGTRLTVV.

This clonotype was picked up a small number of times. The chain joins TRBV6-5 to TRBJ2-1, with 11 bases aligning to TRBD2. CDR1 and CDR2 from the germline V gene are MNHEY and SVGAGI. The V and J ends lost 6 bases and 10 bases, in that order; junction bases with no gene match: 5. The CDR3 spans 13 residues. The CDR3 protein is CASSPGTSGEQFF. The DNA of the CDR3 is TGTGCCAGCAGCCCCGGGACTAGCGGAGAGCAGTTCTTC.